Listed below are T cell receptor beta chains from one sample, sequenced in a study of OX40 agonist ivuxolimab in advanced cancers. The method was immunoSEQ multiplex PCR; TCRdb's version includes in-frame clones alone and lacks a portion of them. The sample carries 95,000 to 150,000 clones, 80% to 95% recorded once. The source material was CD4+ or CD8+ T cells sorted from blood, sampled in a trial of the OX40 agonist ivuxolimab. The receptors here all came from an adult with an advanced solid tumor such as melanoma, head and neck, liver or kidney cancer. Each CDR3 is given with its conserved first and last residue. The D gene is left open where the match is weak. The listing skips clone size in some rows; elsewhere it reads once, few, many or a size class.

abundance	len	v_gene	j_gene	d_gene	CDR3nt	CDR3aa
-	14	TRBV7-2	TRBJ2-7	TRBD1	TGTGCCAGCAGCGTCGGACAGGCCCCCTACGAGCAGTACTTC	CASSVGQAPYEQYF
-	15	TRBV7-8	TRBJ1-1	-	TGTGCCAGCAGCCCCTGGGACGGGCGAAGTACTGAAGCTTTCTTT	CASSPWDGRSTEAFF
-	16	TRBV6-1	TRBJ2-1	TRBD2	TGTGCCAGCAGGGAAGGAGCTAGCGGGAGTTACAATGAGCAGTTCTTC	CASREGASGSYNEQFF
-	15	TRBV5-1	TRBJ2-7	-	TGCGCCAGCAGCTTGGCCGGAGGTAGTACCTACGAGCAGTACTTC	CASSLAGGSTYEQYF
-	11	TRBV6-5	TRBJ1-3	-	TGTGCCAGCAGTTACATGGACACCATATATTTT	CASSYMDTIYF
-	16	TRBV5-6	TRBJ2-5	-	TGTGCCAGCGGGTTTTGGAGGTCGCGTCGCCAAGAGACCCAGTACTTC	CASGFWRSRRQETQYF
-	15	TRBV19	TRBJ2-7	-	TGTGCCAGTAGTTATTCCAGCAGGGGTTCCTACGAGCAGTACTTC	CASSYSSRGSYEQYF
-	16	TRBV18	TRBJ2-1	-	TGTGCCAGCTCACCACTGGTCAGCGGCGGCTCCAATGAGCAGTTCTTC	CASSPLVSGGSNEQFF
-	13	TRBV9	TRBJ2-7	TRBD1	TGTGCCAGCGCCGGGACAGGAGCCTACGAGCAGTACTTC	CASAGTGAYEQYF
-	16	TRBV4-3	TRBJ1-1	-	TGCGCCAGCAGCCAATCGAGACGGGGCTTGAACACTGAAGCTTTCTTT	CASSQSRRGLNTEAFF
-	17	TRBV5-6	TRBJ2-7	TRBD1	TGTGCCAGCAGCTTCGGGACAGGGGCCCCAAGCTCCTACGAGCAGTACTTC	CASSFGTGAPSSYEQYF
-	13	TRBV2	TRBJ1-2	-	TGTGCCAGCAGTGAAGCATGGGCAGGGGGCTACACCTTC	CASSEAWAGGYTF
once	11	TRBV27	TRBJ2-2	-	TGTGCCAGCAGTCGGACCGGGGAGCTGTTTTTT	CASSRTGELFF
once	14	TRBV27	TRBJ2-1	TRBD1	TGTGCCAGCAGCAGGACAGGGGGGGACAATGAGCAGTTCTTC	CASSRTGGDNEQFF
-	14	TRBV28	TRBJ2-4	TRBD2	TGTGCCAGCAGTTTTAGAGGACTAGCGGGAGTAGGGGACTTC	CASSFRGLAGVGDF
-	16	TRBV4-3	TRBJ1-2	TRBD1	TGCGCCAGCAGCCAAGATTACGGCAGGGGGTGGTATGGCTACACCTTC	CASSQDYGRGWYGYTF
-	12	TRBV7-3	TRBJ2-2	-	TGTGCCAGCAGCTTGAGGCCCGGGGAGCTGTTTTTT	CASSLRPGELFF
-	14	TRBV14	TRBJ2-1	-	TGTGCCAGCAGCCACGAAGGAACCTGGAATGAGCAGTTCTTC	CASSHEGTWNEQFF
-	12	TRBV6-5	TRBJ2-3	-	TGTGCCAGCAGTTTACGCGGGGATACGCAGTATTTT	CASSLRGDTQYF
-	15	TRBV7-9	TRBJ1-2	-	TGTGCCAGCAGCTTAAATACTGACGGCAGCTATGGCTACACCTTC	CASSLNTDGSYGYTF
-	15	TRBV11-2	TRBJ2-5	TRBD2	TGTGCCAGCAGCCTCGGGGCGGGAGGGCAGGAGACCCAGTACTTC	CASSLGAGGQETQYF
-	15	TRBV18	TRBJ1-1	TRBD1	TGTGCCAGCTCACCACGGACAGGGCCGAACACTGAAGCTTTCTTT	CASSPRTGPNTEAFF
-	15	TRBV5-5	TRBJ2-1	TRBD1	TGTGCCAGCAGCTTAAGGCAGGGGGCCCCCAATGAGCAGTTCTTC	CASSLRQGAPNEQFF
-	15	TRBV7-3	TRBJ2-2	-	TGTGCCAGCAGCTCACAACAGGGTACCACCGGGGAGCTGTTTTTT	CASSSQQGTTGELFF
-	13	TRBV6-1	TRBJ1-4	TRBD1	TGTGCCAGCAGAGGGACAGCTAATGAAAAACTGTTTTTT	CASRGTANEKLFF
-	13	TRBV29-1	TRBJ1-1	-	TGCAGCGTTGATGTAAACCAGAACACTGAAGCTTTCTTT	CSVDVNQNTEAFF
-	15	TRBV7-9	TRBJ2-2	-	TGTGCCAGCAGCTTAGAAGTCCTGGACACCGGGGAGCTGTTTTTT	CASSLEVLDTGELFF
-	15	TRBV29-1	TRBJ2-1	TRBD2	TGCAGCGTTGAAGGACTAGCGGGAGGTTGGAATGAGCAGTTCTTC	CSVEGLAGGWNEQFF
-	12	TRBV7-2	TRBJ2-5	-	TGTGCCAGCAGCTTAGATCAAGAGACCCAGTACTTC	CASSLDQETQYF
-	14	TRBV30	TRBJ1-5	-	TGTGCCTGGAGCCCCCAGCATAGCAATCAGCCCCAGCATTTT	CAWSPQHSNQPQHF
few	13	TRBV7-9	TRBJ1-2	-	TGTGCCAGCAGCTTTCAAGGCCAAGGAGGCTACACCTTC	CASSFQGQGGYTF
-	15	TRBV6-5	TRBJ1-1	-	TGTGCCAGCAGAGCCCCGGTGGGGGCGGGCACTGAAGCTTTCTTT	CASRAPVGAGTEAFF
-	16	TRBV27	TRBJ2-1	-	TGTGCCAGCACCCTAATTCCCCAGGCCGGGAGCAATGAGCAGTTCTTC	CASTLIPQAGSNEQFF
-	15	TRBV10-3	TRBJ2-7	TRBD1	TGTGCCATCAGCTTCGGGGACAGGGAGACGAGGGAGCAGTACTTC	CAISFGDRETREQYF
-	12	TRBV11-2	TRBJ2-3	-	TGTGCCAGCAGCTTAGGCACAGATACGCAGTATTTT	CASSLGTDTQYF
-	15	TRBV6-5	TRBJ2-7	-	TGTGCCAGCAGCCCCCCCCGGACGGGCTCCTACGAGCAGTACTTC	CASSPPRTGSYEQYF
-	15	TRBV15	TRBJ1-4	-	TGTGCCACCAGCAGAGAGCAGGGGTCCAATGAAAAACTGTTTTTT	CATSREQGSNEKLFF
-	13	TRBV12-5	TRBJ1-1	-	TGTGCTAGTGTCCTCACCCAGAACACTGAAGCTTTCTTT	CASVLTQNTEAFF
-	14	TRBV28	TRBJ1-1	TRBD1	TGTGCCAGCAGAGGGGGACAGACGAACACTGAAGCTTTCTTT	CASRGGQTNTEAFF
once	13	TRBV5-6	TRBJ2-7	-	TGTGCCAGCGGCATTGGACGGACCTACGAGCAGTACTTC	CASGIGRTYEQYF
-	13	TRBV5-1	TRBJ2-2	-	TGCGCCAGCAGCTGGAAGATACAGGGCGAGCTGTTTTTT	CASSWKIQGELFF
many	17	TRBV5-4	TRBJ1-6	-	TGTGCCAGCAGCGACTCAACCCGGAGCTCCTATAATTCACCCCTCCACTTT	CASSDSTRSSYNSPLHF
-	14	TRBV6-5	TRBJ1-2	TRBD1	TGTGCCAGCAGTTATAAGGGACAGGGCGGAGGCTACACCTTC	CASSYKGQGGGYTF
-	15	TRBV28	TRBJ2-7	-	TGTGCCAGCAGTCCGTCAATAGGGTCCGCCTACGAGCAGTACTTC	CASSPSIGSAYEQYF
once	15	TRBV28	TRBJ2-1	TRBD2	TGTGCCAGCCTCGGGGGGGTAGCGGGCTACAATGAGCAGTTCTTC	CASLGGVAGYNEQFF
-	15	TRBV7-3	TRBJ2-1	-	TGTGCCAGCAGCTTATACAAGGTGCCCTACAATGAGCAGTTCTTC	CASSLYKVPYNEQFF
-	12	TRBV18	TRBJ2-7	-	TGTGCCAGCTCACCGCAGGCTTACGAGCAGTACTTC	CASSPQAYEQYF
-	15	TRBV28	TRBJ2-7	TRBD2	TGTGCCAGCAGTATCGCGACTAGCGGAGCCTACGAGCAGTACTTC	CASSIATSGAYEQYF
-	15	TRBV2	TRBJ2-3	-	TGTGCCAGCAGTGAGGGAAACAGCAATACAGATACGCAGTATTTT	CASSEGNSNTDTQYF